The source of this T cell receptor (beta chain) is a study of cytomegalovirus exposure and HLA in healthy donors. Whole-study findings and limits: Confirmation was obtained in vitro that a few CMV-associated chains are specific for CMV antigens.

Both 60 Vbeta primers and 13 Jbeta primers went into the PCR. The table came from immunoSEQ multiplex PCR; TCRdb's copy has only in-frame clones and leaves some out. The sample records 200,000 to 250,000 clones, around 76% being singletons. V lost 5 bases, J lost 5 bases, and 21 bases lay in between. CDR1 and CDR2 from the germline V gene are SQVTM and ANQGSEA. The CDR3 spans 15 residues. As concerns this clone: Its antigen is as yet unknown.

The chain has TRBV29-1 and TRBJ1-1; weak D call: TRBD1 (5 bases). What was sequenced was PBMCs. The sequence was collected from a man younger than 30 in good health and CMV-seronegative. CDR3 DNA sequence: TGCAGCGTTTGGGGGGGGTTTCTGGGGGGAACTGAAGCTTTCTTT. Translating gives CSVWGGFLGGTEAFF.